This T cell receptor beta chain was sequenced in a study of T cell responses to AZD1222 COVID-19 vaccine. Profiled with immunoSEQ multiplex PCR; TCRdb holds only in-frame clones, not every one. The profile covers about 150,000 clones, with about 88% appearing a single time and approximately 6.6% taken by the ten largest. V dropped 4 bases and J dropped 3; count of bases not matched to a gene: 7. The CDR3 totals 15 residues. Germline V gene lookup returns CDR1 SEHNR and CDR2 FQNEAQ (reference sequence). This sequence joins TRBV7-9 and TRBJ2-7; 9 bases map to TRBD2. This receptor was taken from an adult who had recovered from COVID-19. Sequencing was performed on peripheral blood, taken after recovery from COVID-19. The CDR3 DNA is TGTGCCAGCAGCTATCGCGGGAGGGGGGACTACGAGCAGTACTTC. It yields the protein CASSYRGRGDYEQYF.